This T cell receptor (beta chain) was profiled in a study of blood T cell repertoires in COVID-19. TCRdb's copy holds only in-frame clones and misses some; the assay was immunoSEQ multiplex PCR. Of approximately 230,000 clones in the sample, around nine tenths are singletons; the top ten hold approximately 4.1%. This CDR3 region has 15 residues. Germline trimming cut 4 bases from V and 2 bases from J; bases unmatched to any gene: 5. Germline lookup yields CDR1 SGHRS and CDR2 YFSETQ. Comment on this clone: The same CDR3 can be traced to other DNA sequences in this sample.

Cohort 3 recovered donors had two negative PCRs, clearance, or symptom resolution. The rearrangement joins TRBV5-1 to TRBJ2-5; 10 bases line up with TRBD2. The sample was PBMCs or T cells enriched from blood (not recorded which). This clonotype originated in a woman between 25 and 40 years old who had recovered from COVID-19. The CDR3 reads CASSPSTSGQETQYF. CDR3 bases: TGCGCCAGCAGCCCCTCGACTAGCGGGCAAGAGACCCAGTACTTC. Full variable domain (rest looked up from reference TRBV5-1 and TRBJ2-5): KAGVTQTPRYLIKTRGQQVTLSCSPISGHRSVSWYQQTPGQGLQFLFEYFSETQRNKGNFPGRFSGRQFSNSRSEMNVSTLELGDSALYLCASSPSTSGQETQYFGPGTRLLVL.